The next 13 T cell receptor beta chains were all read from a single sample in a study of CD8 T cells in Susac syndrome. cDNA came from about 0.51 to 1 ug RNA primed by random hexamers. TCRdb reprocessed the immunoSEQ multiplex PCR reads via MiXCR and lists one record per CDR3 protein. Of 95,000 to 150,000 distinct CDR3 sequences detected, 96% appear once; the ten largest clones hold less than 0.15%. The sequencing input was CD4+ T cells from PBMCs. The receptors were gathered from a human donor with Susac syndrome.

The rearrangement links TRBV20-1 to TRBJ2-1, with D perhaps matching TRBD2 (5 bases). Germline V CDR1 and CDR2: DFQATT, SNEGSKA (reference sequence). V was clipped by 0 bases and J by 12 bases, with 9 bases between them. The CDR3 is 11 residues long. The CDR3 DNA sequence: TGCAGTGCTAGAGATCTTGGACTGCAGTTCTTC. This translates into CSARDLGLQFF.

The rearrangement joins TRBV29-1 to TRBJ2-7; 7 bases are shared with TRBD1. The V and J ends lost 5 bases and 2 bases, in that order; junction bases with no gene match: 6. The CDR3 is 13 amino acids. Germline V lookup: CDR1 SQVTM, CDR2 ANQGSEA. The chain's CDR3 is CSVTGVLTYEQYF. The CDR3 DNA is TGCAGCGTTACAGGGGTCCTTACCTACGAGCAGTACTTC.

The chain uses TRBV20-1 and TRBJ2-7; the D is unclear. The V end lost 3 bases, the J end lost 2 bases, and 8 bases lay between the germline ends. The length of the CDR3 is 12 residues. Germline V lookup: CDR1 DFQATT, CDR2 SNEGSKA (reference sequence). The CDR3 loop reads CSARRLAYEQYF. In DNA, the CDR3 is TGCAGTGCTAGGCGGCTCGCCTACGAGCAGTACTTC.

The V call is TRBV7-2, the J call TRBJ2-3; the D is unclear. Per germline, CDR1 SGHTA and CDR2 FQGNSA. CDR3 size: 12 residues. The V gene lost 2 bases and the J gene lost 4 bases, with 4 bases spanning the gap. The CDR3 DNA reads TGTGCCAGCAGCTTACTAGCAGATACGCAGTATTTT. It translates to CASSLLADTQYF.

The chain combines TRBV30 with TRBJ2-1; 8 positions match TRBD2. This CDR3 is built from 13 residues. The V and J ends lost 7 bases and 9 bases, in that order; junction bases with no gene match: 11. Per the germline V gene, CDR1 is GTSNPN and CDR2 is SVGIG (reference sequence). CDR3 DNA: TGTGCCTTTCACCGCCGCCTAGCGGGTGAGCAGTTCTTC. Encoded protein: CAFHRRLAGEQFF.

CDR3 nucleotide sequence: TGTGCCAGCAGCCAAGATTTGCACGAGCAGTACTTC. Encoded protein: CASSQDLHEQYF. The rearrangement links TRBV4-2 to TRBJ2-7; D ambiguous. Germline V lookup: CDR1 LGHNA, CDR2 YNFKEQ. Between the trimmed V and J ends, which lost 0 bases and 5 bases, there was a span of 5 bases. The CDR3 sequence is 12 residues long.

V usage is TRBV11-2 and J usage is TRBJ1-2; no firm D call. Per the germline V gene, CDR1 is SGHAT and CDR2 is FQNNGV. The CDR3 contains 12 residues. V was shortened by 5 bases and J by 5 bases, with 9 bases between the two germline ends. The CDR3 nucleotides read TGTGCCAGCAGCGGAGATGGGTATGGCTACACCTTC. It encodes CASSGDGYGYTF. Full variable domain (remainder filled in from reference TRBV11-2 and TRBJ1-2): EAGVAQSPRYKIIEKRQSVAFWCNPISGHATLYWYQQILGQGPKLLIQFQNNGVVDDSQLPKDRFSAERLKGVDSTLKIQPAKLEDSAVYLCASSGDGYGYTFGSGTRLTVV.

The chain carries TRBV7-2 and TRBJ2-6; no firm D call. The V gene's germline CDR1 is SGHTA and CDR2 FQGNSA. The CDR3 runs to 16 residues. Trimming removed 1 base at V and 3 bases at J, with 10 bases between. As DNA, the CDR3 is TGTGCCAGCAGCTTAGACGGAGTGTTTGGGGCCAACGTCCTGACTTTC. This encodes CASSLDGVFGANVLTF.

Regarding this clonotype: One junction end disagrees with the germline gene, perhaps due to a read error. CDR3 DNA sequence: TGTGCCAGCAGATTAGGGGGCGCGGGCACTGAAGCTTTCTTT. It is translated as CASRLGGAGTEAFF. The chain carries TRBV7-9 and TRBJ1-1; 7 bases match TRBD1. The germline gives CDR1 SEHNR, CDR2 FQNEAQ (reference sequence). The CDR3 sequence is 14 residues long.

The chain employs TRBV20-1 and TRBJ2-7, with 8 bases lining up with TRBD2. This CDR3 comprises 13 residues. In germline, CDR1 is DFQATT, CDR2 SNEGSKA (reference sequence). V shed 2 bases, J shed 2 bases, and the junction held 2 bases outside the gene matches. The CDR3 region has the DNA TGCAGTGCTAGAATCGGGAGGGCCTACGAGCAGTACTTC. Translating it yields CSARIGRAYEQYF.

CDR3 loop: CASSLSPDRREQYF. DNA for the CDR3: TGTGCCAGCAGCTTAAGTCCGGACAGGAGAGAGCAGTACTTC. The rearrangement uses TRBV11-2 and TRBJ2-7, with 7 bases matching TRBD1. Germline V gives CDR1 SGHAT, CDR2 FQNNGV. This CDR3 has 14 residues. V shed 2 bases and J 7 bases; nucleotides not matched to a gene: 8.

The CDR3: CASKRSGDITDTQYF. The DNA of the CDR3 is TGTGCCAGCAAAAGGTCCGGGGATATAACAGATACGCAGTATTTT. This chain connects TRBV21-1 to TRBJ2-3; the listed D gene, TRBD1, was not tested against the DNA. TRBV21-1 is reported as a pseudogene. The CDR3 runs to 15 residues.

The chain has TRBV7-2 and TRBJ1-1; tentatively, D is TRBD1 (5 bases). The CDR3 is 13 amino acids. Trimming removed 3 bases at V and 8 bases at J, with 13 bases between. CDR1 and CDR2 (germline): SGHTA, FQGNSA. The CDR3 sequence: CASSFPDRGEAFF. CDR3 sequence (DNA): TGTGCCAGCAGCTTCCCAGACCGGGGGGAAGCTTTCTTT. Combining the CDR3 with reference TRBV7-2 and TRBJ1-1 gives the whole variable domain GAGVSQSPSNKVTEKGKDVELRCDPISGHTALYWYRQSLGQGLEFLIYFQGNSAPDKSGLPSDRFSAERTGGSVSTLTIQRTQQEDSAVYLCASSFPDRGEAFFGQGTRLTVV.